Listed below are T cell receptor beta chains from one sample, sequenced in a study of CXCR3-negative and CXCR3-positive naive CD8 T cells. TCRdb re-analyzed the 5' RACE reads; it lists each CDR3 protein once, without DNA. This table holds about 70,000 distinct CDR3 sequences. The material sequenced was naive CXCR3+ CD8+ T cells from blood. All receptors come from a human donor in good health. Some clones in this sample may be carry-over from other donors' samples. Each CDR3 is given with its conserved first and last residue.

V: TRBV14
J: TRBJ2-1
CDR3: CASSPDGYDNEQFF

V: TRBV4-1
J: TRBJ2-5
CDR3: CASSPYSGSEETQYF

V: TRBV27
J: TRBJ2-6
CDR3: CASSSEAGERFSGANVLTF

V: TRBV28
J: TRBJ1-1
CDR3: CASSPWTGDTEAFF

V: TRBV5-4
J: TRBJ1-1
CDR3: CASSLSNLNPEAFF

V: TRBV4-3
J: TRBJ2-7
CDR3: CASSQLDLVEQYF

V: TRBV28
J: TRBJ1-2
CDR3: CASSLYRTGGADGYTF

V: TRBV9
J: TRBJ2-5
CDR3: CASSAFSGTDQETQYF

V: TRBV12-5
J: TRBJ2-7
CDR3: CASGRRTGSNYEQYF

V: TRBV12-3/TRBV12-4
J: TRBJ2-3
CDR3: CASSLFTDTQYF

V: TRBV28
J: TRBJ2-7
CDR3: CASAVGRESYEQYF

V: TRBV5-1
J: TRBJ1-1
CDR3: CASSEDRFSEAFF

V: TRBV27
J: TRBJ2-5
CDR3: CASSLSLTGGEETQYF

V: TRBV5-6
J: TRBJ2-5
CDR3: CASSPLQETQYF

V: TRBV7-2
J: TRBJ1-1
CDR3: CASSLVRSVTEAFF

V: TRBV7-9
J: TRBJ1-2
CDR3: CASRLQGPLGYTF

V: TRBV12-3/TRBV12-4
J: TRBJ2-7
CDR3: CASSPGTGYEQYF

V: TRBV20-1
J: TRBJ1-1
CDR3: CSARGQNTEAFF

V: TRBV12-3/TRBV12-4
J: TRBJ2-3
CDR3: CASSLVQGAADTQYF

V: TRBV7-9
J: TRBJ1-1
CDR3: CAASHLNTEAFF

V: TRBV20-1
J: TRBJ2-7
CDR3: CSARDGISYEQYF

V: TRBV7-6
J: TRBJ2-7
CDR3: CASSATSGRAGEQYF

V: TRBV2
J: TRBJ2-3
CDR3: CASSSLAGESTDTQYF

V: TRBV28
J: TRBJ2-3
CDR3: CASRPTMADTQYF

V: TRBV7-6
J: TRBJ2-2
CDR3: CASSSTGGRNTGELFF

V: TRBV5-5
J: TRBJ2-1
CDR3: CASSLALATNEQFF

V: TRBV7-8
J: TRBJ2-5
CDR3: CASSLPAGGPETQYF

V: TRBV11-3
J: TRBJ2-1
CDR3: CASSLGDGGYEQFF

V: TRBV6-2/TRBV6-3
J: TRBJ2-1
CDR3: CASSYDGGAYNEQFF

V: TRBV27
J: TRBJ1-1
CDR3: CASSSPGLGTEAFF

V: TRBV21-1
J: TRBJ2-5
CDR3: CASSKAQETQYF

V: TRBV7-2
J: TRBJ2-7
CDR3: CASSLGRSSYEQYF

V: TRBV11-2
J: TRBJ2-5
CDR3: CASGEAGGFGETQYF

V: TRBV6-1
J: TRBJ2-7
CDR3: CASSESGGAGVYEQYF

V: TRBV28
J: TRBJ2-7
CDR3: CASSPTGGSNEQYF

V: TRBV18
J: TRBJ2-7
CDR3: CASSDGYEQYF

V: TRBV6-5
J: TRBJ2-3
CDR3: CASSYSTTNADTQYF

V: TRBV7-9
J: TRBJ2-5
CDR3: CASRGMPGQETQYF

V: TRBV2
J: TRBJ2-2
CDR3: CASSVYREFANTGELFF

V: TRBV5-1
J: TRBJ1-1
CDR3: CASSLTAPGPEAFF

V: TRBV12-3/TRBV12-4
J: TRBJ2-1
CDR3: CASSTGKEQFF

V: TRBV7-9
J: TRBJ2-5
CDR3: CASSPLGETQYF

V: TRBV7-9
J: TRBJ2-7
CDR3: CASSAPPAAEQYF

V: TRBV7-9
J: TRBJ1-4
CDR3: CASSPPRALRNELFF

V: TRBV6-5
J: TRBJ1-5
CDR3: CASSPVRGSNQPQHF

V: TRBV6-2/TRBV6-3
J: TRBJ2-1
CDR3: CASSYWGSSYNEQFF

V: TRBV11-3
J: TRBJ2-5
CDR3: CASSFTGETQYF

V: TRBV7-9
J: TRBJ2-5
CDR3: CASSVGRYQETQYF

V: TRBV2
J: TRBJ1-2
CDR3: CASNTGTGGWEAGYTF